The 26 T cell receptor beta chains below were found in one sample sequenced in a study of T cell responses to AZD1222 COVID-19 vaccine. Measured with immunoSEQ multiplex PCR; TCRdb has only the in-frame clones, and not every one. The table lists 180,000 or so clones, 80% to 95% of them singletons. Sample: peripheral blood, taken 28 days after the second AZD1222 dose. The receptors derive from an adult who received the AZD1222 COVID-19 vaccine.

This clone appeared once. The chain links TRBV7-6 to TRBJ1-2; perhaps TRBD1 as D (5 bases). There are 13 residues in the CDR3. Germline CDR1 is SGHVS and CDR2 is FNYEAQ. The germline V and J ends were trimmed by 4 bases and 5 bases, with 11 bases remaining between them. The DNA for the CDR3 is TGTGCCAGCAGCTATGGGACGGGGTATGGCTACACCTTC. Its protein product is CASSYGTGYGYTF.

The rearrangement links TRBV6-5 to TRBJ1-2, with 8 bases that match TRBD1. Trimming removed 6 bases from V and 5 bases from J; junction bases left unmatched: 2. CDR3 length equals 12 residues. The germline CDR1 and CDR2 sequences are MNHEY and SVGAGI. The DNA of the CDR3 is TGTGCCAGCAGGACAGGGGAGTATGGCTACACCTTC. It encodes CASRTGEYGYTF.

The CDR3 sequence is CASMVTGLNTEAFF. CDR3 nucleotides: TGTGCCAGCATGGTGACAGGGTTGAACACTGAAGCTTTCTTT. V is TRBV27 and J is TRBJ1-1; 7 positions agree with TRBD1. The CDR3 is 14 residues long. Per the germline V gene, CDR1 is MNHEY and CDR2 is SMNVEV (reference sequence). V trimming: 7 bases; J trimming: 0 bases; junction bases outside the gene matches: 5.

The J gene is TRBJ2-5, the V gene TRBV7-7; the match to TRBD2 covers 15 bases. The CDR3 runs to 18 residues. Germline-derived CDR1 and CDR2 are SSHAT and FNYEAQ (reference sequence). V dropped 5 bases and J dropped 0; count of bases not matched to a gene: 7. The CDR3 loop reads CASSLGTSGGRNQETQYF. The DNA for the CDR3 is TGTGCCAGCAGCCTAGGGACTAGCGGGGGGCGCAACCAAGAGACCCAGTACTTC.

In DNA form, the CDR3 reads TGTGCCAGCAGGCGACCCGGACGGGGTTCACCCCTCCACTTT. It specifies CASRRPGRGSPLHF. The chain combines TRBV7-9 with TRBJ1-6; D is uncertain. This CDR3 is built from 14 residues. Trimming shortened V by 6 bases and J by 9 bases, and 15 bases separated the two germline ends. The germline CDR1 and CDR2 sequences are SEHNR and FQNEAQ (reference sequence).

For the CDR3, the DNA is TGTGCCAGTACAGGGGGACTTGAAAAACTGTTTTTT. Amino acid sequence: CASTGGLEKLFF. The V and J genes are TRBV19 and TRBJ1-4, with 7 nucleotides matching TRBD1. Germline loops: CDR1 LNHDA, CDR2 SQIVND (reference sequence). The CDR3 is 12 residues long. The V and J ends lost 7 bases and 7 bases, in that order; junction bases with no gene match: 3.

J is TRBJ2-1 and V is TRBV13; TRBD2 aligns across 7 bases. Germline V lookup: CDR1 PRHDT, CDR2 FYEKMQ (reference sequence). This CDR3 has 14 amino acids. V shed 7 bases, J shed 10 bases, and the junction held 13 bases outside the gene matches. CDR3 sequence reads: CASTGPRGVSEQFF. The CDR3 DNA reads TGTGCCAGCACGGGGCCACGGGGGGTTTCGGAGCAGTTCTTC.

The rearrangement uses TRBV7-9 and TRBJ1-5; the D gene is possibly TRBD1 (5 bases). Trimming took 1 base from V and 0 from J, leaving 10 bases between them. The CDR3 has 16 residues. The germline CDR1 and CDR2 sequences are SEHNR and FQNEAQ (reference sequence). CDR3 coding DNA: TGTGCCAGCAGCTTAGGGGCAGGGAATAGCAATCAGCCCCAGCATTTT. Translating gives CASSLGAGNSNQPQHF.

The V gene is TRBV3-1 (or the pseudogene TRBV3-2), the J gene TRBJ1-5; TRBD1 might be the D (5 bases). The germline V and J ends were trimmed by 4 bases and 6 bases, with 10 bases remaining between them. CDR1 is LGHDT and CDR2 is YNNKEL in the germline V gene (reference sequence). The CDR3 has 13 residues. The CDR3 DNA sequence: TGTGCCAGCAGCCTTCAGGGTAGTCAGCCCCAGCATTTT. It is translated as CASSLQGSQPQHF.

The chain links TRBV7-2 to TRBJ2-3; D is perhaps TRBD1 or TRBD2 (6 bases each). V was clipped by 11 bases and J by 4 bases, with 16 bases between them. The germline V gene encodes CDR1 SGHTA and CDR2 FQGNSA. CDR3 length: 13 amino acids. Written as DNA, the CDR3 is TGTGCCCGAGAGCGGAGGGGGTCAGATACGCAGTATTTT. Translating gives CARERRGSDTQYF.

J is TRBJ1-2 and V is TRBV7-7; TRBD1 matches 9 bases. The CDR3 loop spans 15 amino acids. The V gene end was trimmed by 5 bases and the J gene end by 4 bases; junction bases not matched to a gene: 8. Germline CDR1 and CDR2: SSHAT and FNYEAQ (reference sequence). The CDR3 region is CASSGGTGSLYGYTF. The CDR3 DNA reads TGTGCCAGCAGCGGAGGGACAGGGTCGCTCTATGGCTACACCTTC.

V gene TRBV15 combines with J gene TRBJ2-4; 8 bases line up with TRBD2. This CDR3 comprises 22 residues. With 0 bases clipped from V and 0 bases from J, the junction kept 19 bases outside the gene matches. CDR1 is LNHNV and CDR2 is YYDKDF in the germline V gene (reference sequence). CDR3 sequence: CATSRDPGLTSGRHLAKNIQYF. The DNA of the CDR3 is TGTGCCACCAGCAGAGATCCAGGGCTCACTAGCGGAAGGCACCTAGCCAAAAACATTCAGTACTTC.

The genes are TRBV18 and TRBJ1-5; TRBD1 aligns across 7 bases. Looked up from germline, CDR1 is KGHSH and CDR2 is LQKENI. There are 13 residues in the CDR3. The V segment lost 6 bases and the J segment 2 bases; nucleotides outside the gene matches: 1. For the CDR3, the DNA is TGTGCCAGCTCGCAGGGGGGCAATCAGCCCCAGCATTTT. It yields the protein CASSQGGNQPQHF. Combining the CDR3 with reference TRBV18 and TRBJ1-5 gives the whole variable domain NAGVMQNPRHLVRRRGQEARLRCSPMKGHSHVYWYRQLPEEGLKFMVYLQKENIIDESGMPKERFSAEFPKEGPSILRIQQVVRGDSAAYFCASSQGGNQPQHFGDGTRLSIL.

This clone was counted a single time. The V and J genes are TRBV13 and TRBJ2-1; either TRBD1 or TRBD2 may fit D (6 bases each). Germline V gene lookup returns CDR1 PRHDT and CDR2 FYEKMQ (reference sequence). CDR3 length equals 17 residues. Between the trimmed V and J ends, which lost 7 bases and 0 bases, there was a span of 19 bases. The CDR3 bases are TGTGCCAGCAATAACAGGGAGGCCCCGAGCTCCTACAATGAGCAGTTCTTC. It is translated as CASNNREAPSSYNEQFF.

The chain links TRBV3-1 (or the pseudogene TRBV3-2) to TRBJ2-1; D perhaps matches TRBD1 (5 bases). Deletions cut 1 base from V and 8 bases from J, with 9 bases between. Germline CDR1 is LGHDT and CDR2 is YNNKEL (reference sequence). The CDR3 loop spans 13 amino acids. Here the CDR3 reads CASSQAGIDEQFF. CDR3 coding DNA: TGTGCCAGCAGCCAAGCAGGGATCGATGAGCAGTTCTTC.

V and J are TRBV6-5 and TRBJ1-6, with D uncertain. The CDR3 totals 14 residues. Germline CDR1 reads MNHEY; CDR2 reads SVGAGI. Trimming took off 9 bases at V and 0 bases at J, with 9 bases between the two ends. This CDR3 reads CASLKDSYNSPLHF. CDR3 sequence (DNA): TGTGCCAGTCTAAAGGACTCCTATAATTCACCCCTCCACTTT.

V and J are TRBV6-5 and TRBJ1-4; possible D gene TRBD1, 5 bases. CDR1 is MNHEY and CDR2 is SVGAGI in the germline V gene. V dropped 2 bases and J dropped 5 bases, with 12 bases sitting between them. CDR3 size: 15 residues. The CDR3 here is CASSYIGAGNEKLFF. In DNA form, the CDR3 reads TGTGCCAGCAGTTACATTGGGGCGGGGAATGAAAAACTGTTTTTT.

This chain uses TRBV7-3 with TRBJ2-7; 9 bases align to TRBD1. V shed 5 bases, J shed 3 bases, and the junction held 8 bases outside the gene matches. This CDR3 is 15 amino acids long. Germline CDR1 is SGHTA and CDR2 is FQGTGA. CDR3 nucleotide sequence: TGTGCCAGCAGCGCCCGACCGGGACAGGGCTACGAGCAGTACTTC. It translates to CASSARPGQGYEQYF.

The J gene is TRBJ1-2, the V gene TRBV6-6; D remains unclear. This CDR3 spans 11 amino acids. Germline values: CDR1 MNHNY, CDR2 SVGAGI (reference sequence). V was clipped by 5 bases and J by 7 bases, with 8 bases between them. The CDR3 is CASSLGAGYTF. The CDR3, as DNA: TGTGCCAGCAGTCTAGGTGCTGGCTACACCTTC.

DNA for the CDR3: TGTGCCAGCAGCCGGGACAGCCTTTATGGCTACACCTTC. Translating it yields CASSRDSLYGYTF. The V and J genes are TRBV3-1 (or the pseudogene TRBV3-2) and TRBJ1-2, with TRBD1 identical over 7 bases. V shed 4 bases and J 5 bases; nucleotides not matched to a gene: 4. The CDR3 length is 13 residues. Per the germline V gene, CDR1 is LGHDT and CDR2 is YNNKEL (reference sequence).

V gene TRBV7-9 combines with J gene TRBJ1-2, with 7 bases identical to TRBD1. V dropped 3 bases and J dropped 3; count of bases not matched to a gene: 7. CDR1 and CDR2 (germline): SEHNR, FQNEAQ (reference sequence). CDR3 length: 15 amino acids. As DNA, the CDR3 is TGTGCCAGCAGCTTGGCGACAGGGCGGCACTATGGCTACACCTTC. It specifies CASSLATGRHYGYTF.

V is TRBV4-2 and J is TRBJ1-6, with D unresolved. V lost 0 bases to trimming and J lost 11 bases, with 11 bases between them. The CDR3 runs to 14 residues. CDR1 is LGHNA, CDR2 YNFKEQ, per germline. CDR3: CASSQDIGLPPLHF. DNA of the CDR3: TGTGCCAGCAGCCAAGATATAGGTTTACCACCCCTCCACTTT.

V is TRBV7-9 and J is TRBJ2-1; TRBD2 aligns across 10 bases. The junction had 14 bases not matched to a gene; V was cut back by 4 bases and J by 8 bases. CDR1 is SEHNR, CDR2 FQNEAQ, per germline (reference sequence). The CDR3 is made up of 17 amino acids. The CDR3 here is CASSYEPRTSGDDEQFF. As DNA, the CDR3 is TGTGCCAGCAGCTATGAACCCCGTACTAGCGGGGACGATGAGCAGTTCTTC.

The CDR3 DNA reads as TGTGCCAGCAGTGTCGACAGGCTCGCGACCCGCAATCAGCCCCAGCATTTT. Protein sequence: CASSVDRLATRNQPQHF. The V and J genes are TRBV6-2 or TRBV6-3 and TRBJ1-5, with D maybe TRBD1 (6 bases). Germline CDR1 reads MNHEY; CDR2 reads SVGEGT. The CDR3 loop spans 17 amino acids. V lost 5 bases and J 2 bases, leaving 19 bases between the germline ends.

V and J are TRBV12-3 or TRBV12-4 and TRBJ2-7; 8 bases line up with TRBD1. CDR3 length: 12 residues. V trimming: 5 bases; J trimming: 5 bases; junction bases outside the gene matches: 2. DNA for the CDR3: TGTGCCAGCAGTCCGGGACAGGACGAGCAGTACTTC. This gives the protein CASSPGQDEQYF.

The sample holds one count of this clone. The V gene is TRBV18, the J gene TRBJ1-2; no firm D call. V gave up 2 bases and J gave up 6 bases, with 10 bases separating them. Germline assignment: CDR1 KGHSH and CDR2 LQKENI. This CDR3 has 13 residues. CDR3 nucleotide sequence: TGTGCCAGCTCACCAGATCAGCTAAATGGCTACACCTTC. Protein: CASSPDQLNGYTF.